This entry concerns a single T cell receptor (beta chain). Its target is unknown. The read stops 3 residues short of the end of the CDR3; the missing end is completed from the germline J gene. The data were taken from a study of T cell clonality in common variable immunodeficiency. General study findings and limits: Compared with healthy controls, CVID subjects showed increased TCRbeta clonality, mostly in about a third. In common variable immunodeficiency, TCR beta chains reportedly carried fewer deletions and N-nucleotide insertions.

Sequencing input was equivalent genomic DNA from CVID and controls. Some clones are missing from TCRdb's copy, which holds only in-frame ones; the method was immunoSEQ multiplex PCR. The sample contains 25,000 to 35,000 clones, none of them singletons. The germline CDR1 and CDR2 sequences are SQVTM and ANQGSEA. Trimming cost V 0 bases and J 8 bases, with 17 bases left between them. CDR3 size: 15 residues. Donors gave roughly 4.5 to 8 ml heparinized peripheral whole blood. This chain connects TRBV29-1 to TRBJ2-1; D perhaps matches TRBD2 (7 bases). Sequenced: peripheral blood mononuclear cells. This receptor was taken from a human donor with common variable immunodeficiency. The covered CDR3 bases are TGCAGCGTTGAAGATCCCAGGCGGGGGCTGGATGAG. Its translation: CSVEDPRRGLDE. From start to end, the CDR3 is CSVEDPRRGLDEQFF.